This is a list of T cell receptor delta chains from one sample in a study of Vδ1+ human thymocytes. TCRdb re-analyzed the multiplex PCR reads via CATT. The sample consists of 20,000 to 25,000 delta-chain clones, roughly 8% of them appearing once. Sequencing was performed on Vdelta1+ gamma-delta thymocytes from the thymus. Receptor source: a child younger than two who had congenital heart surgery. Each CDR3 is given with its conserved first and last residue. D genes are given only for firm matches. Not all rows give a size; the values are once, few, many and, for expanded clones, a class.

v_call	clone_size	j_call	d_call	cdr3_aa	cdr3_nt
TRDV1	-	TRDJ1	-	CALGELFDPYPPDKLIF	TGTGCTCTTGGGGAACTTTTTGACCCCTACCCCCCCGATAAACTCATCTTT
TRDV1	few	TRDJ1	TRDD3	CALGELPLLLTGGLGTDKLIF	TGTGCTCTTGGGGAACTCCCCCTCCTCCTTACTGGGGGATTAGGCACCGATAAACTCATCTTT
TRDV1	few	TRDJ1	-	CALGELALPTGDTYTDKLIF	TGTGCTCTTGGGGAACTGGCCCTTCCTACGGGGGATACTTACACCGATAAACTCATCTTT
TRDV1	-	TRDJ1	TRDD3	CALGNHLRGIHTDKLIF	TGTGCTCTTGGGAATCACCTCCGGGGGATACACACCGATAAACTCATCTTT
TRDV1	-	TRDJ1	TRDD3	CALGEPSYNPSTGGFYTDKLIF	TGTGCTCTTGGGGAACCTTCCTACAACCCCAGTACTGGGGGATTCTACACCGATAAACTCATCTTT
TRDV2	medium-sized	TRDJ1	-	CACDHDKLIF	TGTGCCTGTGACCACGATAAACTCATCTTT
TRDV1	-	TRDJ1	-	CALGEQKEGVTSYTDKLIF	TGTGCTCTTGGGGAACAAAAGGAGGGGGTGACCTCCTACACCGATAAACTCATCTTT
TRDV1	few	TRDJ1	TRDD3	CALGDIAEGIGQLIF	TGTGCTCTTGGGGACATCGCCGAGGGGATAGGGCAACTCATCTTT
TRDV1	-	TRDJ1	TRDD3	CALGERPTGTGGYGGDKLIF	TGTGCTCTTGGGGAAAGACCTACCGGGACTGGGGGATACGGAGGCGATAAACTCATCTTT
TRDV1	-	TRDJ1	-	CALGEQLRRYTDKLIF	TGTGCTCTTGGGGAACAGCTTCGACGGTACACCGATAAACTCATCTTT
TRDV1	few	TRDJ1	-	CALGDLPGDLADKLIF	TGTGCTCTTGGGGACCTCCCTGGGGATCTGGCCGATAAACTCATCTTT
TRDV1	few	TRDJ1	TRDD3	CALGDHPRRPSGTGGIYTDKLIF	TGTGCTCTTGGGGACCACCCCCGAAGGCCTTCAGGTACTGGGGGAATATACACCGATAAACTCATCTTT
TRDV2	few	TRDJ3	TRDD3	CACDTQNWGIREISWDTRQMFF	TGTGCCTGTGACACACAAAACTGGGGGATACGGGAGATCTCCTGGGACACCCGACAGATGTTTTTC
TRDV1	few	TRDJ1	TRDD3	CALGENPLVTGGHTDKLIF	TGTGCTCTTGGGGAAAACCCCCTTGTGACTGGGGGCCACACCGATAAACTCATCTTT
TRDV2	few	TRDJ1	-	CACGPHFSDKLIF	TGTGCCTGTGGTCCCCACTTCAGCGATAAACTCATCTTT
TRDV2	medium-sized	TRDJ3	TRDD3	CACLHYWGIPVDSWDTRQMFF	TGTGCCTGTCTTCACTACTGGGGGATCCCGGTTGACTCCTGGGACACCCGACAGATGTTTTTC
TRDV1	few	TRDJ1	-	CALGELSPPGETYTDKLIF	TGTGCTCTTGGGGAACTTTCTCCGCCTGGGGAGACGTACACCGATAAACTCATCTTT
TRDV1	-	TRDJ1	-	CALGEPLGLLDGVKRADKLIF	TGTGCTCTTGGGGAACCCCTAGGCCTATTAGATGGGGTCAAGAGGGCCGATAAACTCATCTTT
TRDV1	-	TRDJ1	TRDD3	CALGEPSAYPYWGIPVDKLIF	TGTGCTCTTGGGGAGCCTTCCGCCTACCCGTACTGGGGGATACCAGTCGATAAACTCATCTTT
TRDV1	few	TRDJ1	-	CALGVNSDFTDKLIF	TGTGCTCTTGGGGTCAACTCGGACTTCACCGATAAACTCATCTTT
TRDV1	few	TRDJ1	TRDD3	CALGEAPKRGYLYTDKLIF	TGTGCTCTTGGGGAGGCACCGAAGAGGGGATACTTGTACACCGATAAACTCATCTTT
TRDV1	few	TRDJ1	TRDD3	CALGEGSTGDAKLIF	TGTGCTCTTGGGGAAGGGTCTACTGGGGATGCTAAACTCATCTTT
TRAV29/DV5	-	TRDJ1	-	CAASAIGAEGLVKLIF	TGTGCAGCAAGCGCTATAGGGGCTGAGGGATTAGTTAAACTCATCTTT
TRDV2	medium-sized	TRDJ1	TRDD3	CACDTTTGGKLIF	TGTGCCTGTGACACAACGACTGGGGGTAAACTCATCTTT
TRDV1	-	TRDJ1	TRDD3	CALGGWGILHGKLIF	TGTGCTCTTGGGGGCTGGGGGATACTGCACGGTAAACTCATCTTT
TRDV1	-	TRDJ1	TRDD3	CALGELHSGTGGYQYTDKLIF	TGTGCTCTTGGGGAACTCCATTCCGGTACTGGGGGATACCAGTACACCGATAAACTCATCTTT
TRDV1	-	TRDJ1	TRDD3	CALGPAAGGTGGPTLDTDKLIF	TGTGCTCTTGGCCCCGCTGCCGGGGGTACTGGGGGACCCACCTTAGACACCGATAAACTCATCTTT
TRDV1	-	TRDJ1	TRDD3	CALGERAGGCQYTDKLIF	TGTGCTCTTGGGGAAAGGGCTGGGGGATGTCAGTACACCGATAAACTCATCTTT
TRDV1	few	TRDJ2	TRDD3	CALGELRGYAVTAQLFF	TGTGCTCTTGGGGAACTTAGAGGATACGCTGTGACAGCACAACTCTTCTTT
TRDV1	few	TRDJ1	TRDD3	CALGGLPLTLLGVPYTDKLIF	TGTGCTCTTGGGGGACTTCCCCTCACCCTACTGGGGGTACCCTACACCGATAAACTCATCTTT
TRDV1	-	TRDJ1	TRDD3	CALGEQSGGYTDKLIF	TGTGCTCTTGGGGAACAGTCTGGGGGATACACCGATAAACTCATCTTT
TRDV1	-	TRDJ1	TRDD3	CALGESWGILGHTDKLIF	TGTGCTCTTGGGGAAAGCTGGGGGATACTAGGGCACACCGATAAACTCATCTTT
TRDV1	-	TRDJ1	-	CALGELTVGAPRAYHTDKLIF	TGTGCTCTTGGGGAACTGACCGTTGGGGCTCCCCGGGCCTATCACACCGATAAACTCATCTTT
TRDV1	-	TRDJ1	TRDD3	CALGEPGVLGALYTDKLIF	TGTGCTCTTGGGGAACCGGGAGTACTGGGGGCCCTGTACACCGATAAACTCATCTTT
TRAV29/DV5	-	TRDJ1	TRDD3	CAALVRTGGPPKLIF	TGTGCAGCGCTGGTGCGTACTGGGGGACCTCCGAAACTCATCTTT
TRDV1	few	TRDJ1	-	CALGPPPYTDKLIF	TGTGCTCTTGGGCCGCCACCTTACACCGATAAACTCATCTTT
TRDV1	-	TRDJ1	TRDD3	CALGEGTRGWGMYTDKLIF	TGTGCTCTTGGGGAAGGTACGCGGGGCTGGGGGATGTACACCGATAAACTCATCTTT
TRDV1	few	TRDJ1	TRDD2	CALGERPSYLGTPFGLIF	TGTGCTCTTGGGGAACGGCCTTCCTACTTGGGGACTCCCTTTGGGCTCATCTTT
TRDV1	few	TRDJ2	-	CALGELLAQGKRLAAQLFF	TGTGCTCTTGGGGAACTCCTGGCCCAGGGCAAGAGGTTGGCAGCACAACTCTTCTTT
TRDV1	few	TRDJ1	TRDD3	CALGVLDPLTGGYTDKLIF	TGTGCTCTTGGGGTCCTAGATCCTCTTACTGGGGGATACACTGATAAACTCATCTTT
TRDV1	few	TRDJ1	-	CALGETFHTLGTAGYTDKLIF	TGTGCTCTTGGGGAGACCTTCCATACTCTGGGTACTGCAGGGTACACCGATAAACTCATCTTT
TRDV1	few	TRDJ1	-	CALGDPQPSYNWGMADKLIF	TGTGCTCTTGGGGACCCCCAGCCTTCCTACAACTGGGGGATGGCCGATAAACTCATCTTT
TRDV1	few	TRDJ1	TRDD3	CALGLSYGGYAGTDKLIF	TGTGCTCTTGGGTTGTCCTACGGGGGATACGCGGGGACCGATAAACTCATCTTT
TRDV2	few	TRDJ3	TRDD3	CACDTGTGGYVGSWDTRQMFF	TGTGCCTGTGACACCGGGACTGGGGGATACGTTGGCTCCTGGGACACCCGACAGATGTTTTTC
TRDV1	-	TRDJ1	-	CALGAPRLPHISDTYTDKLIF	TGTGCTCTTGGCGCCCCGCGCCTACCCCATATATCAGATACGTACACCGATAAACTCATCTTT
TRDV1	few	TRDJ1	-	CALGEYPRGYTDKLIF	TGTGCTCTTGGGGAATACCCCCGGGGTTACACCGATAAACTCATCTTT
TRDV1	-	TRDJ1	TRDD3	CALGGPLETGGYALPDKLIF	TGTGCTCTTGGGGGTCCGCTCGAAACTGGGGGATACGCTCTTCCCGATAAACTCATCTTT
TRDV1	-	TRDJ1	TRDD3	CALGEPPRNGTGDSYTDKLIF	TGTGCTCTTGGGGAACCCCCTCGAAACGGCACGGGGGATTCCTACACCGATAAACTCATCTTT
TRDV1	few	TRDJ1	TRDD3	CALGELWGILNTDKLIF	TGTGCTCTTGGGGAACTCTGGGGGATACTTAACACCGATAAACTCATCTTT
TRDV1	-	TRDJ1	TRDD3	CALGEPTRGWGIPVSPVDKLIF	TGTGCTCTTGGGGAACCCACCCGAGGCTGGGGGATTCCCGTCTCTCCTGTGGATAAACTCATCTTT
TRDV1	-	TRDJ1	-	CALGELFGTRVGMSYTDKLIF	TGTGCTCTTGGGGAACTGTTCGGCACGAGGGTGGGGATGAGCTACACCGATAAACTCATCTTT
TRDV1	few	TRDJ1	TRDD3	CALGDRPSFTYWGNTDKLIF	TGTGCTCTTGGGGACCGGCCTTCCTTTACTTACTGGGGGAACACCGATAAACTCATCTTT
TRDV1	-	TRDJ1	TRDD2	CALGDLLPTGWGTPDDKLIF	TGTGCTCTTGGGGACCTCCTTCCTACTGGGTGGGGGACCCCGGACGATAAACTCATCTTT
TRDV1	-	TRDJ1	TRDD3	CALGELFLPYDVLGDTRSHKLIF	TGTGCTCTTGGGGAACTATTCCTACCGTACGATGTACTGGGGGATACGAGGTCACATAAACTCATCTTT
TRDV1	few	TRDJ1	TRDD3	CALGEDPTDWGFYTDKLTF	TGTGCTCTTGGGGAAGACCCTACCGACTGGGGGTTCTACACCGATAAACTCACCTTT